The 2 T cell receptor beta chains listed next were all sequenced from one sample in a study of blood T cell repertoires in COVID-19. Method: immunoSEQ multiplex PCR; TCRdb's copy keeps in-frame clones and lacks some. The table lists approximately 200,000 clones, roughly four fifths of them singletons, with around 9% in the top ten. Sample: PBMCs or T cells enriched from blood (not recorded which). Receptors originate from a man aged 40-55 years who had recovered from COVID-19.

V usage is TRBV7-6 and J usage is TRBJ2-1, with D possibly TRBD2 on 6 matching bases. Germline V CDR1 and CDR2: SGHVS, FNYEAQ. The CDR3 extends over 17 amino acids. Trimming took 1 base from V and 6 from J, leaving 19 bases between them. Here the CDR3 DNA reads TGTGCCAGCAGCTTAGAGTGGGAGGCGGGACCCGGCAATGAGCAGTTCTTC. This encodes CASSLEWEAGPGNEQFF. The full variable domain, rest sourced from reference TRBV7-6 and TRBJ2-1, is GAGVSQSPRYKVTKRGQDVALRCDPISGHVSLYWYRQALGQGPEFLTYFNYEAQQDKSGLPNDRFSAERPEGSISTLTIQRTEQRDSAMYRCASSLEWEAGPGNEQFFGPGTRLTVL.

V and J are TRBV3-1 (or the pseudogene TRBV3-2) and TRBJ1-2; D not certain. This CDR3 comprises 14 residues. Trimming stripped 1 base from V and 1 base from J, with 7 bases between. Germline V gene data show CDR1 as LGHDT and CDR2 as YNNKEL (reference sequence). CDR3 sequence: CASSQAYSNYGYTF. The CDR3 region has the DNA TGTGCCAGCAGCCAAGCCTACAGTAACTATGGCTACACCTTC.